A single sample gave rise to the 8 T cell receptor beta chains below, sequenced in a study of CDR3 diversity in severe acne. Via MiXCR, TCRdb re-called the PCR reads, giving one row per CDR3 protein. The sample lists around 94,000 distinct CDR3 sequences; about half were seen once. The sample consisted of blood. These receptors originate from a male donor with acne.

The sample holds many counts of this clonotype. The CDR3 protein is CASSYRTATVTGELFF. CDR3 DNA sequence: TGTGCCAGCAGCTACCGGACTGCGACAGTCACCGGGGAGCTGTTTTTT. The V gene is TRBV7-8, the J gene TRBJ2-2, with D tentatively TRBD1 or TRBD2 (5 bases each). The CDR3 covers 16 residues. The V gene lost 4 bases and the J gene lost 4 bases, with 16 bases spanning the gap. Germline V gene data show CDR1 as SGHVS and CDR2 as FQNEAQ.

This clonotype was seen more than once but under ten times. The J gene is TRBJ2-3, the V gene TRBV6-2 or TRBV6-3; 7 bases are a match to TRBD2. CDR1 MNHEY and CDR2 SVGEGT come from the germline V gene. V trimming: 2 bases; J trimming: 2 bases; junction bases outside the gene matches: 13. CDR3 length equals 18 residues. The CDR3: CASSYDTRDYRYTDTQYF. The CDR3 coding sequence is TGTGCCAGCAGTTACGATACAAGGGACTATCGTTACACAGATACGCAGTATTTT.

This clonotype was counted ten times or more. The CDR3 coding sequence is TGTGCCAGCAGTTTAGGTTCAGGGGACGAGCAGTACGTC. It encodes CASSLGSGDEQYV. The chain is built from TRBV28 and TRBJ2-7; possible D gene TRBD1, 6 bases. V lost 2 bases, J lost 5 bases, and 10 bases lay in between. This CDR3 contains 13 residues. In germline, CDR1 is MDHEN, CDR2 SYDVKM.

CDR3 region: CASSLPSGRETQYF. CDR3 coding DNA: TGTGCCAGCAGCTTACCTAGCGGGAGGGAGACCCAGTACTTC. The genes are TRBV7-9 and TRBJ2-5; 11 bases agree with TRBD2. There are 14 residues in the CDR3. CDR1 and CDR2 (germline): SEHNR, FQNEAQ (reference sequence). J gave up 5 bases and V 2 bases, and 1 base lay outside the gene matches.

The chain recombines TRBV25-1 with TRBJ1-5, with D possibly TRBD1 on 6 matching bases. Trimming took 6 bases from V and 1 from J, leaving 13 bases between them. The germline V gene encodes CDR1 MGHDK and CDR2 SYGVNS. This CDR3 region has 15 residues. CDR3 loop: CASSPQGGSNQPQHF. In DNA, the CDR3 is TGTGCCAGCAGCCCACAGGGAGGGAGCAATCAGCCCCAGCATTTT.

This clonotype has a count of ten or more. This rearrangement joins TRBV27 to TRBJ2-2; D is ambiguous. The germline V and J ends were trimmed by 2 bases and 2 bases, with 6 bases remaining between them. Looked up from germline, CDR1 is MNHEY and CDR2 is SMNVEV (reference sequence). The CDR3 consists of 14 residues. The CDR3 bases are TGTGCCAGCAGTTTAAGGATAAACACCGGGGAGCTGTTTTTT. Translating gives CASSLRINTGELFF.

This chain links TRBV15 with TRBJ1-5, with 7 bases that match TRBD1. There are 17 residues in the CDR3. CDR1 and CDR2 (germline): LNHNV, YYDKDF (reference sequence). J gave up 1 base and V 0 bases, and 6 bases lay outside the gene matches. This chain's CDR3 is CATSREGQALSNQPQHF. The CDR3 bases are TGTGCCACCAGCAGAGAAGGACAGGCCTTGAGCAATCAGCCCCAGCATTTT.

This clonotype was detected ten times or more. The chain has TRBV2 and TRBJ1-5; the match to TRBD1 covers 9 bases. Germline V CDR1 and CDR2: SNHLY, FYNNEI. The CDR3 loop spans 19 amino acids. Losses at the gene ends were 2 bases for V and 5 bases for J; bases not matched to a gene: 16. CDR3 in amino acids: CASSEIYGVGQGFDQPQHF. In nucleotides, the CDR3 is TGTGCCAGCAGTGAAATCTACGGCGTGGGACAGGGCTTTGATCAGCCCCAGCATTTT.